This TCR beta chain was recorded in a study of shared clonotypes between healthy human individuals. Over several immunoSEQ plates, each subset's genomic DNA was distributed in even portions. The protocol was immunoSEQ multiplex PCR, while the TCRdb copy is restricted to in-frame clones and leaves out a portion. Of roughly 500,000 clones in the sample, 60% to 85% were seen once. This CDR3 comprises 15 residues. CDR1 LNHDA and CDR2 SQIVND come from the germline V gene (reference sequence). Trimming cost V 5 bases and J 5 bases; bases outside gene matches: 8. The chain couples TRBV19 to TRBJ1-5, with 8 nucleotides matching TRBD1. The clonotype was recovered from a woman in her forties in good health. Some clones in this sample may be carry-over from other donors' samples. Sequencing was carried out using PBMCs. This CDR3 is CASSLTGVGDQPQHF. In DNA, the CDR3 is TGTGCCAGTAGTTTGACAGGGGTGGGTGATCAGCCCCAGCATTTT.